One and the same sample provided the 9 T cell receptor beta chains below, sequenced in a study of spatial heterogeneity in lung cancer. TCRdb independently ran MiXCR on the 5' RACE reads; one entry per CDR3 protein. The table has about 13,000 distinct CDR3 sequences, 3.9% seen once; the top ten hold less than 50%. Described time point: sample taken at primary tumor resection. Whole RNA came from tumor, nontumor lung or frozen PBMC and was sequenced without being sorted. The specimen was PBMCs, collected at surgery. These receptors were taken from a male donor with early-stage non-small cell lung cancer.

This clonotype was counted many times. This beta chain slipped into a library made for alpha chains as a stray read, so its size is not meaningful. The genes are TRBV7-6 and TRBJ2-2; the D is unclear. This CDR3 region has 14 residues. Germline V gene sequence: CDR1 SGHVS, CDR2 FNYEAQ. V lost 4 bases and J 4 bases, leaving 10 bases between the germline ends. CDR3 protein: CASSSLTFTGELFF. In DNA, the CDR3 is TGTGCCAGCAGCTCCCTTACCTTCACCGGGGAGCTGTTTTTT.

With respect to this clonotype: This beta chain came through as a stray read in a library set up for alpha chains, and its size says little. The V gene is TRBV2, the J gene TRBJ2-1; 13 nucleotides agree with TRBD2. Trimming cost V 6 bases and J 7 bases; bases outside gene matches: 6. The CDR3 consists of 15 residues. CDR1 SNHLY and CDR2 FYNNEI come from the germline V gene. CDR3 sequence: CASRSLAGGTNEQFF. CDR3 sequence (DNA): TGTGCCAGCAGGTCACTAGCGGGAGGGACAAATGAGCAGTTCTTC.

This clonotype appeared many times. Found in a library prepared for alpha chains, this beta chain is an off-target read, and its abundance has little meaning. The rearrangement joins TRBV2 to TRBJ2-7; 11 nucleotides match TRBD1. Trimming took 7 bases from V and 0 from J; bases not matched to a gene: 8. This CDR3 is 16 amino acids long. Germline CDR1 reads SNHLY; CDR2 reads FYNNEI. CDR3 DNA: TGTGCCAGCAAGGGACAGGGGGAATACCGCTCCTACGAGCAGTACTTC. It encodes CASKGQGEYRSYEQYF.

This clonotype qualifies as medium-sized. Little can be read into the size of this beta chain, an off-target read in a library designed for alpha chains. The rearrangement links TRBV6-6 to TRBJ2-1; TRBD1 agrees at 10 bases. V shed 6 bases, J shed 6 bases, and the junction held 5 bases outside the gene matches. This CDR3 has 14 amino acids. Germline values: CDR1 MNHNY, CDR2 SVGAGI (reference sequence). CDR3 coding DNA: TGTGCCAGCAGACCGGGACAGGGGTTCAATGAGCAGTTCTTC. Translating it yields CASRPGQGFNEQFF.

Turning to this clonotype: A read error is possible here, since a much larger clone lies one base away. Because the CDR3 is missing its conserved closing phenylalanine or tryptophan, this is likely a read error. This beta chain is an off-target read within a library intended for alpha chains, so its frequency means little. The V gene is TRBV7-6, the J gene TRBJ2-7; 11 positions agree with TRBD2. The junction had 10 bases not matched to a gene; V was cut back by 5 bases and J by 7 bases. CDR3 length: 15 amino acids. Germline V gene data show CDR1 as SGHVS and CDR2 as FNYEAQ. The CDR3: CASSGLSGRAGEQYL. CDR3 DNA sequence: TGTGCCAGCAGCGGCCTTAGCGGGAGGGCGGGGGAGCAGTACTTA.

This clonotype was picked up many times. This beta chain is an unintended read in a library built for alpha chains; its size means little. The chain uses TRBV19 and TRBJ2-1; weak D call: TRBD2 (5 bases). V lost 8 bases, J lost 5 bases, and 13 bases lay in between. There are 13 residues in the CDR3. Germline V gene data show CDR1 as LNHDA and CDR2 as SQIVND (reference sequence). CDR3 DNA: TGTGCCAGTGGCACTTCGGGGAACAATGAGCAGTTCTTC. It yields the protein CASGTSGNNEQFF.

This clonotype has a count of ten or more. This beta chain represents an off-target read in a library built for alpha chains; its size is of limited meaning. The rearrangement joins TRBV20-1 to TRBJ1-4; no clear D gene. The V end was cut by 3 bases, the J end by 0 bases, with 2 bases between. The CDR3 runs to 12 residues. CDR1 and CDR2 (germline): DFQATT, SNEGSKA (reference sequence). The CDR3 protein is CSARATNEKLFF. The CDR3 coding sequence is TGCAGTGCTAGGGCAACTAATGAAAAACTGTTTTTT.

This clonotype was observed many times. With the library built for alpha chains, this beta chain is off target and its frequency is not meaningful. V is TRBV20-1 and J is TRBJ1-5; D is unresolved. Deletions cut 6 bases from V and 3 bases from J, with 18 bases between. Germline V CDR1 and CDR2: DFQATT, SNEGSKA (reference sequence). The CDR3 sequence is 15 residues long. The CDR3 DNA follows: TGCAGTGCAAAGACCACCGGGAGTCACAATCAGCCCCAGCATTTT. This gives the protein CSAKTTGSHNQPQHF.

This clonotype was observed at least ten times. The library was built for alpha chains, so this beta chain is an off-target read and its size means little. The chain links TRBV7-9 to TRBJ2-2; D may correspond to TRBD1 or TRBD2 (5 bases each). Deletions cut 4 bases from V and 2 bases from J, with 11 bases between. There are 15 residues in the CDR3. CDR1 is SEHNR, CDR2 FQNEAQ, per germline (reference sequence). This CDR3 reads CASSSRDLNTGELFF. CDR3 DNA sequence: TGTGCCAGCAGCTCCCGGGACCTCAACACCGGGGAGCTGTTTTTT.